One and the same sample provided the 11 T cell receptor beta chains below, sequenced in a study of blood T cells in healthy people across ages. Alongside a J-beta primer mix, a sample-barcoded 5' primer served in a second PCR lasting about 7 to 11 cycles. TCRdb processed the 5' RACE reads anew with MiXCR; each CDR3 protein has one entry. Counted here are 1,100,000 or so distinct CDR3 sequences, roughly 45% occurring once; the ten biggest clones make up approximately 17%. Sequences were obtained from blood. The receptors derive from a woman in her sixties or seventies in good health.

Worth noting for this clonotype: The junction and the germline gene differ at one end; a read error may be behind it. In DNA form, the CDR3 reads TGTGCCAGCAGTTTCGTTGACGACACAGATGCGCAGTATTTT. This encodes CASSFVDDTDAQYF. V gene TRBV12-3 or TRBV12-4 combines with J gene TRBJ2-3; D not certain. This CDR3 comprises 14 residues.

This clonotype was seen only a few times. This chain links TRBV27 with TRBJ2-1; 10 nucleotides agree with TRBD2. Unmatched junction bases numbered 6, after V lost 8 bases and J lost 8 bases. The CDR3 covers 13 residues. Germline V gene data show CDR1 as MNHEY and CDR2 as SMNVEV (reference sequence). Written as DNA, the CDR3 is TGTGCCAGCGGGGGACTAGCGCACGATGAGCAGTTCTTC. It encodes CASGGLAHDEQFF.

The V and J genes are TRBV5-1 and TRBJ1-6; D is undetermined. The CDR3 contains 14 residues. From germline, CDR1 is SGHRS and CDR2 YFSETQ. Deletions cut 0 bases from V and 6 bases from J, with 7 bases between. The CDR3 nucleotides read TGCGCCAGCAGCTTGGGCGATTCTAATTCACCCCTCCACTTT. Protein product: CASSLGDSNSPLHF.

This clonotype was picked up a small number of times. The chain employs TRBV2 and TRBJ2-5; TRBD1 might be the D (7 bases). Germline CDR1 and CDR2: SNHLY and FYNNEI. The CDR3 is 14 residues long. The V and J ends lost 1 base and 5 bases respectively, with 11 bases between them. The CDR3 reads CASSEGRGEETQYF. CDR3 DNA: TGTGCCAGCAGTGAAGGCAGGGGGGAGGAGACCCAGTACTTC. Looking up the rest from reference TRBV2 and TRBJ2-5 gives the full variable domain: EPEVTQTPSHQVTQMGQEVILRCVPISNHLYFYWYRQILGQKVEFLVSFYNNEISEKSEIFDDQFSVERPDGSNFTLKIRSTKLEDSAMYFCASSEGRGEETQYFGPGTRLLVL.

This chain links TRBV6-5 with TRBJ2-1; possibly TRBD1 for D (6 bases). The V end was cut by 6 bases, the J end by 2 bases, with 14 bases between. Germline V CDR1 and CDR2: MNHEY, SVGAGI. This CDR3 spans 15 amino acids. The DNA of the CDR3 is TGTGCCAGCAGCCGCCAGGGACATCCCTACAATGAGCAGTTCTTC. It translates to CASSRQGHPYNEQFF.

This clonotype has only one observation. The V gene is TRBV2, the J gene TRBJ2-1; 9 nucleotides agree with TRBD1. Looked up from germline, CDR1 is SNHLY and CDR2 is FYNNEI. The CDR3 is 15 residues long. V lost 2 bases to trimming and J lost 4 bases; unmatched junction nucleotides: 3. The CDR3 sequence: CASSETGQGYNEQFF. CDR3 sequence (DNA): TGTGCCAGCAGTGAAACGGGACAGGGATACAATGAGCAGTTCTTC.

The genes are TRBV27 and TRBJ2-5; D call uncertain. Trimming cost V 6 bases and J 0 bases, with 11 bases left between them. The germline gives CDR1 MNHEY, CDR2 SMNVEV (reference sequence). The CDR3 has 14 amino acids. The CDR3 region is CASSQRRYQETQYF. The CDR3 DNA sequence: TGTGCCAGCAGCCAGCGCCGATACCAAGAGACCCAGTACTTC.

The chain joins TRBV15 to TRBJ1-2, with D hard to call. The CDR3 consists of 13 residues. Germline CDR1 is LNHNV and CDR2 is YYDKDF (reference sequence). V was pared by 6 bases and J by 4 bases, with 12 bases between. The CDR3 coding sequence is TGTGCCACCAGTGAACACCGGTTCTATGGCTACACCTTC. Protein: CATSEHRFYGYTF.

There are a few counts of this clonotype. This rearrangement joins TRBV5-1 to TRBJ2-7, with 8 nucleotides matching TRBD1. V was clipped by 0 bases and J by 4 bases; unmatched bases: 6. From germline, CDR1 is SGHRS and CDR2 YFSETQ. This CDR3 region has 15 residues. CDR3 DNA: TGCGCCAGCAGCTTGGCCTTGGGACAGGTATACGAGCAGTACTTC. It specifies CASSLALGQVYEQYF.

This chain connects TRBV3-1 to TRBJ2-1; D is perhaps TRBD1 or TRBD2 (5 bases each). V was pared by 1 base and J by 2 bases, with 9 bases between. CDR3 length: 15 amino acids. Germline CDR1 and CDR2: LGHDT and YNNKEL (reference sequence). CDR3 loop: CASSQVGDPYNEQFF. The CDR3 bases are TGTGCCAGCAGCCAAGTAGGGGACCCCTACAATGAGCAGTTCTTC.

The J gene is TRBJ1-5, the V gene TRBV28; D is possibly TRBD1 (6 bases). CDR1 and CDR2 (germline): MDHEN, SYDVKM. The length of the CDR3 is 14 residues. With 6 bases removed from V and 4 bases from J, the gap between germline ends came to 13 bases. The CDR3 here is CASSPIQGNQPQHF. The CDR3 DNA sequence: TGTGCCAGCAGCCCTATACAGGGAAATCAGCCCCAGCATTTT.